This T cell receptor (beta chain) was recovered during a study of T cell repertoires in cytomegalovirus infection. Looking at the study overall: Signatures in public TCR beta sequences pointed to both CMV infection and matching HLA type.

TCRdb re-called the reads through MiXCR, storing one row per CDR3 protein. The sample contains some 800,000 distinct CDR3 sequences, about 30% of which appear only once. The CDR3 totals 21 residues. Trimming took 5 bases from V and 8 from J; bases not matched to a gene: 28. Germline V gene lookup returns CDR1 LNHDA and CDR2 SQIVND (reference sequence). The study's findings and limits: The study found HLA-C-restricted CMV-specific TCR beta clonotypes dominating the ex vivo response. Summed frequency of shared TCR beta families picked out CMV carriers who also had the relevant HLA.

This clonotype was observed a handful of times. Its antigen is as yet unknown. Sequencing was performed on cultured CD8+ T cells from PBMCs, taken from culture after CMV antigen stimulation. This clonotype originated in a human donor in good health (CMV status not recorded). Some clones in this sample may be carry-over from other donors' samples. This chain uses TRBV19 with TRBJ1-4; 8 bases are a match to TRBD1. The CDR3 reads CASSGPGQDGVLLRTGEKLFF. DNA for the CDR3: TGTGCCAGTAGTGGTCCGGGACAGGACGGGGTACTATTAAGGACGGGAGAAAAACTGTTTTTT.